The 30 T cell receptor beta chains presented below share a single source sample, sequenced in a study of shared clonotypes between healthy human individuals (dated by TCRdb to 2019 to 2021). The library was made by the immunoSEQ multiplex PCR assay. In TCRdb, the immuneACCESS table is reduced to in-frame sequences with V and J assigned. These tables do not hold every clone; where another copy was compared, an unresolved V gene accounts for under half, and the others remain unexplained. The sample yields about 2.3 million clones; approximately 95% were counted once. The biggest ten clones account for roughly 0.36% of the sample. Material: naive CD4+ T cells from PBMCs. The sample's cell subset or site label, decoded: CD45RA+ positively selected. The receptors derive from a man younger than 35 in good health. Some clones in this sample may be carry-over from other donors' samples.

J is TRBJ1-2 and V is TRBV11-1; D is perhaps TRBD1 (5 bases). With 1 base removed from V and 8 bases from J, the gap between germline ends came to 11 bases. The CDR3 contains 13 residues. Germline V gene sequence: CDR1 SGHAT, CDR2 FQDESV (reference sequence). This CDR3 is CASSLVAGYGYTF. DNA for the CDR3: TGTGCCAGCAGCTTAGTGGCAGGGTACGGCTACACCTTC. Variable domain in full (rest from reference TRBV11-1 and TRBJ1-2): EAEVAQSPRYKITEKSQAVAFWCDPISGHATLYWYRQILGQGPELLVQFQDESVVDDSQLPKDRFSAERLKGVDSTLKIQPAELGDSAMYLCASSLVAGYGYTFGSGTRLTVV.

As to this clone: The same CDR3 can be traced to other DNA sequences in this sample. The V gene is TRBV9, the J gene TRBJ1-5; 11 bases are a match to TRBD1. With V trimmed by 2 bases and J by 6 bases, 4 bases remained unmatched. The CDR3 contains 15 residues. Germline-derived CDR1 and CDR2 are SGDLS and YYNGEE. The CDR3 spells CASSVGQGAGQPQHF. In DNA form, the CDR3 reads TGTGCCAGCAGCGTCGGACAGGGGGCCGGTCAGCCCCAGCATTTT.

The chain has TRBV7-9 and TRBJ1-2, with TRBD1 identical over 10 bases. Unmatched junction bases numbered 11, after V lost 7 bases and J lost 3 bases. The CDR3 sequence is 16 residues long. The germline V gene encodes CDR1 SEHNR and CDR2 FQNEAQ (reference sequence). The CDR3 reads CASTSGDRGEYYGYTF. In nucleotides, the CDR3 is TGTGCCAGCACCTCGGGGGACAGGGGCGAATACTATGGCTACACCTTC.

This chain links TRBV11-2 with TRBJ2-7; 8 bases fit TRBD2. This CDR3 has 15 amino acids. Trimming removed 4 bases from V and 5 bases from J; junction bases left unmatched: 10. CDR1 SGHAT and CDR2 FQNNGV come from the germline V gene. The CDR3 nucleotides read TGTGCCAGCAGCTACCCCGGGAGGGGGGGCAACGAGCAGTACTTC. It yields the protein CASSYPGRGGNEQYF.

The CDR3 loop is CAWSRDSAVYEQYF. DNA for the CDR3: TGTGCCTGGAGTCGGGACAGCGCGGTTTACGAGCAGTACTTC. The chain carries TRBV30 and TRBJ2-7, with 7 bases matching TRBD1. The CDR3 totals 14 residues. Unmatched junction bases numbered 8, after V lost 2 bases and J lost 4 bases. Germline-derived CDR1 and CDR2 are GTSNPN and SVGIG (reference sequence). Full variable domain (remainder filled in from reference TRBV30 and TRBJ2-7): SQTIHQWPATLVQPVGSPLSLECTVEGTSNPNLYWYRQAAGRGLQLLFYSVGIGQISSEVPQNLSASRPQDRQFILSSKKLLLSDSGFYLCAWSRDSAVYEQYFGPGTRLTVT.

The chain joins TRBV5-8 to TRBJ1-5, with D tentatively TRBD1 (5 bases). Germline CDR1 SGHTS, CDR2 YDEGEE. The CDR3 is 14 residues long. The ends were cut back, 3 bases at V and 9 bases at J, with 16 bases in the middle. The DNA for the CDR3 is TGTGCCAGCAGCTATACCGGGACCCCGGGGCCCCAGCATTTT. This sequence encodes CASSYTGTPGPQHF.

CDR3 sequence: CASTPGTSGLQQYF. As DNA, the CDR3 is TGTGCCAGCACCCCTGGGACTAGCGGGCTCCAGCAGTACTTC. V and J are TRBV28 and TRBJ2-7, with 12 bases fitting TRBD2. CDR1 and CDR2 from the germline V gene are MDHEN and SYDVKM. The CDR3 has 14 residues. Trimming at V came to 7 bases and at J to 8 bases, leaving 9 bases not matched to a gene.

The rearrangement links TRBV5-4 to TRBJ2-5; 7 bases are a match to TRBD1. V lost 7 bases, J lost 3 bases, and 6 bases stayed unmatched. The germline CDR1 and CDR2 sequences are SGHNT and YYREEE (reference sequence). This CDR3 is built from 13 residues. The CDR3 here is CASGRGLKETQYF. The CDR3 DNA sequence: TGTGCCAGCGGAAGGGGGCTTAAAGAGACCCAGTACTTC.

This clone occurred once. The rearrangement links TRBV28 to TRBJ1-4; possible D gene TRBD1, 6 bases. Germline V gene sequence: CDR1 MDHEN, CDR2 SYDVKM. The CDR3 spans 15 residues. Trimming removed 5 bases from V and 4 bases from J, with 14 bases in between. For the CDR3, the DNA is TGTGCCAGCAGTCCATCGACAGGCATTAATGAAAAACTGTTTTTT. Its translation: CASSPSTGINEKLFF.

The chain is built from TRBV28 and TRBJ2-1; 10 positions agree with TRBD2. Germline loops: CDR1 MDHEN, CDR2 SYDVKM. V lost 8 bases to trimming and J lost 4 bases; unmatched junction nucleotides: 14. CDR3 length equals 17 residues. CDR3: CASDGPSGSGWYNEQFF. The CDR3 DNA is TGTGCCAGCGACGGTCCTAGCGGGAGCGGGTGGTACAATGAGCAGTTCTTC.

The chain couples TRBV2 to TRBJ2-5; D tentatively reads TRBD1 or TRBD2 (5 bases each). Germline CDR1 is SNHLY and CDR2 is FYNNEI. This CDR3 comprises 16 residues. Trimming removed 7 bases at V and 5 bases at J, with 23 bases between. This CDR3 is CASTLGQDYYRETQYF. The CDR3 nucleotides read TGTGCCAGCACCCTCGGACAAGACTACTACCGTGAGACCCAGTACTTC.

The chain combines TRBV30 with TRBJ2-5, with a possible D match to TRBD2 (6 bases). The length of the CDR3 is 14 residues. Germline V CDR1 and CDR2: GTSNPN, SVGIG (reference sequence). Deletions cut 0 bases from V and 5 bases from J, with 13 bases between. CDR3 nucleotide sequence: TGTGCCTGGAGTGTACTTGGGGGGATGGAGACCCAGTACTTC. Encoded protein: CAWSVLGGMETQYF.

The V and J genes are TRBV4-2 and TRBJ2-5; TRBD1 is a possible D gene (7 bases). The CDR3 length is 17 residues. Germline CDR1 is LGHNA and CDR2 is YNFKEQ. V lost 1 base and J 1 base, leaving 16 bases between the germline ends. CDR3 amino acids: CASSQGGAGGFQETQYF. The CDR3 nucleotides are TGTGCCAGCAGCCAAGGGGGGGCAGGGGGGTTCCAAGAGACCCAGTACTTC.

With regard to this clone: Distinct nucleotide sequences in the sample also encode this CDR3. The V call is TRBV19, the J call TRBJ2-7, with D perhaps being TRBD1 or TRBD2 (5 bases each). Trimming stripped 1 base from V and 0 bases from J, with 7 bases between. Germline CDR1 and CDR2: LNHDA and SQIVND (reference sequence). This CDR3 is built from 14 residues. CDR3 in DNA: TGTGCCAGTAGTATAGCAGGGAGCTCCTACGAGCAGTACTTC. It translates to CASSIAGSSYEQYF. Looking up the rest from reference TRBV19 and TRBJ2-7 gives the full variable domain: DGGITQSPKYLFRKEGQNVTLSCEQNLNHDAMYWYRQDPGQGLRLIYYSQIVNDFQKGDIAEGYSVSREKKESFPLTVTSAQKNPTAFYLCASSIAGSSYEQYFGPGTRLTVT.

J is TRBJ1-1 and V is TRBV6-4, with a weak D call TRBD1 (6 bases). Germline CDR1 is MRHNA and CDR2 is SNTAGT. The CDR3 contains 13 residues. The ends were cut back, 6 bases at V and 5 bases at J, with 13 bases in the middle. The CDR3 DNA follows: TGTGCCAGCAGCGAAAATACAGGGACTGAAGCTTTCTTT. Protein sequence: CASSENTGTEAFF.

V usage is TRBV6-5 and J usage is TRBJ2-1; 7 nucleotides match TRBD2. This CDR3 spans 15 amino acids. V lost 4 bases, J lost 5 bases, and 8 bases stayed unmatched. Germline-derived CDR1 and CDR2 are MNHEY and SVGAGI. The DNA for the CDR3 is TGTGCCAGCAGTTGGGGAGGGAGCGCGAACAATGAGCAGTTCTTC. This gives the protein CASSWGGSANNEQFF.

The chain couples TRBV7-3 to TRBJ2-1; 10 nucleotides line up with TRBD1. The CDR3 spans 15 residues. The germline gives CDR1 SGHTA, CDR2 FQGTGA. J lost 3 bases, V lost 5 bases, and 4 bases had no gene match. CDR3 in amino acids: CASSTGTGDYNEQFF. CDR3 DNA sequence: TGTGCCAGCAGCACGGGGACAGGGGACTACAATGAGCAGTTCTTC.

This chain joins TRBV28 and TRBJ2-2; TRBD2 is a possible D gene (7 bases). This CDR3 region has 14 residues. Germline CDR1 MDHEN, CDR2 SYDVKM. Trimming cost V 6 bases and J 7 bases, with 15 bases left between them. This chain's CDR3 is CASSSGGQGGELFF. As DNA, the CDR3 is TGTGCCAGCAGCTCCGGGGGGCAAGGCGGGGAGCTGTTTTTT.

DNA of the CDR3: TGTGCCAGCAGTGAGACTAGCGGGCCTTACAATGAGCAGTTCTTC. Translated: CASSETSGPYNEQFF. This chain connects TRBV25-1 to TRBJ2-1; 10 positions match TRBD2. The CDR3 consists of 15 residues. In germline, CDR1 is MGHDK, CDR2 SYGVNS. After removal of 3 bases from V and 4 bases from J, the junction contained 3 bases not matched to a gene.

The rearrangement joins TRBV5-8 to TRBJ1-2; D is unclear. The CDR3 runs to 11 residues. V gave up 4 bases and J gave up 7 bases, with 8 bases separating them. Looked up from germline, CDR1 is SGHTS and CDR2 is YDEGEE. CDR3: CASSQDGGYTF. Written as DNA, the CDR3 is TGTGCCAGCAGCCAAGATGGTGGCTACACCTTC.

The rearrangement uses TRBV6-6 and TRBJ1-2; D may be TRBD1 (6 bases). The CDR3 runs 13 residues. Germline CDR1 and CDR2: MNHNY and SVGAGI (reference sequence). V was shortened by 4 bases and J by 8 bases, with 14 bases between the two germline ends. DNA of the CDR3: TGTGCCAGCAGTTCCTCAACAGGGTCGGGCTACACCTTC. Its translation is CASSSSTGSGYTF.

CDR3: CASSLGDSTGTGPYEQYF. The DNA of the CDR3 is TGTGCCAGCAGCCTAGGCGATTCCACCGGGACAGGCCCTTACGAGCAGTACTTC. The rearrangement links TRBV7-2 to TRBJ2-7, with TRBD1 identical over 8 bases. This CDR3 contains 18 residues. Germline loops: CDR1 SGHTA, CDR2 FQGNSA. The trim removed 5 bases at V and 4 bases at J, leaving 19 bases unmatched.

The V call is TRBV6-1, the J call TRBJ2-5, with D tentatively TRBD2 (6 bases). Trimming took off 5 bases at V and 7 bases at J, with 11 bases between the two ends. CDR3 length equals 12 residues. Germline V gene data show CDR1 as MNHNS and CDR2 as SASEGT. CDR3 in DNA: TGTGCCAGCAGTCCGTCCGGGGGGACCCAGTACTTC. It codes for CASSPSGGTQYF.

CDR3 nucleotide sequence: TGTGCCAGTAGTATGGGGTCGGGAGGCCCATCCTACGAGCAGTACTTC. This encodes CASSMGSGGPSYEQYF. The chain recombines TRBV19 with TRBJ2-7; TRBD2 agrees at 7 bases. Germline trimming cut 3 bases from V and 1 base from J; bases unmatched to any gene: 9. CDR1 is LNHDA, CDR2 SQIVND, per germline (reference sequence). The CDR3 has 16 amino acids. The whole variable domain, remainder taken from reference TRBV19 and TRBJ2-7, is DGGITQSPKYLFRKEGQNVTLSCEQNLNHDAMYWYRQDPGQGLRLIYYSQIVNDFQKGDIAEGYSVSREKKESFPLTVTSAQKNPTAFYLCASSMGSGGPSYEQYFGPGTRLTVT.

In this sample, this clone turned up once. The chain has TRBV5-6 and TRBJ2-1, with 15 bases matching TRBD2. The V segment lost 4 bases and the J segment 8 bases; nucleotides outside the gene matches: 4. This CDR3 spans 15 amino acids. The V gene's germline CDR1 is SGHDT and CDR2 YYEEEE. The CDR3 bases are TGTGCCAGCAGCCGGACTAGCGGGAGGGGCCATGAGCAGTTCTTC. This gives the protein CASSRTSGRGHEQFF.

The rearrangement joins TRBV5-1 to TRBJ2-7; D possibly uses TRBD1 or TRBD2 (5 bases each). Germline lookup yields CDR1 SGHRS and CDR2 YFSETQ. The CDR3 has 15 residues. The V end was cut by 4 bases, the J end by 7 bases, with 21 bases between. The CDR3 reads CASSTEPGTSGEQYF. CDR3 nucleotide sequence: TGCGCCAGCAGCACCGAACCCGGGACCTCGGGAGAGCAGTACTTC.

The chain employs TRBV6-5 and TRBJ2-5; 7 bases agree with TRBD1. The CDR3 is 12 residues long. The germline CDR1 and CDR2 sequences are MNHEY and SVGAGI. V lost 6 bases, J lost 3 bases, and 1 base stayed unmatched. The CDR3 spells CASRQGKETQYF. The CDR3 nucleotides read TGTGCCAGCAGACAGGGGAAAGAGACCCAGTACTTC.

The rearrangement uses TRBV18 and TRBJ1-5; 9 nucleotides agree with TRBD1. Germline V CDR1 and CDR2: KGHSH, LQKENI. J lost 5 bases, V lost 3 bases, and 14 bases had no gene match. The CDR3 consists of 18 residues. CDR3 protein: CASSPRDRVSLGDQPQHF. For the CDR3, the DNA is TGTGCCAGCTCACCGCGGGACAGGGTTTCCCTGGGGGATCAGCCCCAGCATTTT. The full variable domain, rest sourced from reference TRBV18 and TRBJ1-5, is NAGVMQNPRHLVRRRGQEARLRCSPMKGHSHVYWYRQLPEEGLKFMVYLQKENIIDESGMPKERFSAEFPKEGPSILRIQQVVRGDSAAYFCASSPRDRVSLGDQPQHFGDGTRLSIL.

V and J are TRBV7-9 and TRBJ2-7; 8 nucleotides line up with TRBD1. In germline, CDR1 is SEHNR, CDR2 FQNEAQ (reference sequence). The length of the CDR3 is 18 residues. V lost 0 bases, J lost 7 bases, and 17 bases stayed unmatched. The CDR3 reads CASSLAWDRRPSLGEQYF. The CDR3 DNA follows: TGTGCCAGCAGCTTAGCCTGGGACAGGCGGCCCTCCTTGGGTGAGCAGTACTTC.

This chain links TRBV25-1 with TRBJ2-7, with D unclear. The V and J ends lost 4 bases and 2 bases respectively, with 15 bases between them. The CDR3 totals 15 residues. Germline values: CDR1 MGHDK, CDR2 SYGVNS. CDR3 protein: CASSVSLGRAYEQYF. CDR3 bases: TGTGCCAGCAGTGTCTCTTTGGGAAGAGCCTACGAGCAGTACTTC.